Ten or more counts support the clone carrying this T cell receptor (beta chain). Using its own MiXCR run on the 5' RACE reads, TCRdb lists one record per CDR3 protein. The data contain about 49,000 distinct CDR3 sequences, approximately 12% of them seen just once; the ten biggest clones take up approximately 2.5%. The record originates from a study of early T cells in non-severe SARS-CoV-2 infection. Sample: whole blood, taken at baseline. The TCR was taken from an adult who was a healthcare worker with PCR-confirmed SARS-CoV-2 infection or an uninfected control (not recorded which).

The DNA of the CDR3 is TGTGCCAGTAGTATGGCTTCCGGGACTAGGTCCGACGAGCAGTACTTC. Translating it yields CASSMASGTRSDEQYF. The gene calls are TRBV19 and TRBJ2-7; 8 nucleotides match TRBD2. V lost 3 bases to trimming and J lost 5 bases; unmatched junction nucleotides: 12. Germline V gene lookup returns CDR1 LNHDA and CDR2 SQIVND (reference sequence). This CDR3 is 16 amino acids long.